A selection of T cell receptor beta chains follows, all from one sample in a study of shared clonotypes between healthy human individuals. TCRdb keeps only in-frame clones here, not all; method: immunoSEQ multiplex PCR. The sample yields 700,000 or so clones, about 78% seen once. Source material: memory CD4+ T cells sorted from blood. The origin of the receptors is a woman younger than 45 in good health. The CDR3 runs from the conserved cysteine through the conserved F or W. The order of the fields is clone size, V gene, CDR3 protein. A row's size may be missing; if present it is once, few, many or a size class.

size: -; V: TRBV5-6; CDR3: CASSKQGGNTIYF
size: many; V: TRBV14; CDR3: CASSQALPSGRINEQFF
size: -; V: TRBV2; CDR3: CATLRVAGGYEQFF
size: -; V: TRBV10-1; CDR3: CASSESTGVEQYF
size: -; V: TRBV6-1; CDR3: CASSLQGKEYGYTF
size: -; V: TRBV29-1; CDR3: CSVDLAGTHEQYF
size: -; V: TRBV7-2; CDR3: CASSTRGTGFNYGYTF
size: -; V: TRBV2; CDR3: CASSEGGDQPQHF
size: once; V: TRBV6-6; CDR3: CASSRGRDYGYTF
size: -; V: TRBV28; CDR3: CASRIRMGRDSNQPQHF
size: once; V: TRBV28; CDR3: CASRRSGSGANVLTF
size: few; V: TRBV25-1; CDR3: CASSGGTGYEQFF
size: -; V: TRBV7-6; CDR3: CASSLAGGGINIQYF
size: few; V: TRBV7-2; CDR3: CASSHLRGRGEQFF
size: -; V: TRBV7-9; CDR3: CASSSLSWTANTGELFF
size: -; V: TRBV4-1; CDR3: CASSQIGDEQYF
size: -; V: TRBV5-1; CDR3: CASSFLGEGTDTQYF
size: -; V: TRBV2; CDR3: CASRQADTQYF
size: -; V: TRBV27; CDR3: CATGTHTYPSGANVLTF
size: -; V: TRBV11-2; CDR3: CASSLQGATGELFF
size: -; V: TRBV25-1; CDR3: CASSGKDRGSTDTQYF
size: few; V: TRBV15; CDR3: CATSSQGTTVKEKLFF